The 17 T cell receptor beta chains below come from one sample, sequenced in a study of radiotherapy plus CTLA-4 blockade in lung cancer. TCRdb keeps only in-frame clones here, not all; method: immunoSEQ multiplex PCR. The sample carries roughly 98,000 clones, under 85% recorded once. The source was peripheral blood, collected from a patient treated with radiotherapy plus ipilimumab. These receptors all stem from a human donor with non-small cell lung cancer that progressed on radiotherapy plus ipilimumab.

This chain connects TRBV6-1 to TRBJ1-1; D is possibly TRBD1 (5 bases). CDR1 and CDR2 from the germline V gene are MNHNS and SASEGT. This CDR3 has 14 amino acids. Trimming removed 6 bases from V and 2 bases from J, with 13 bases in between. The CDR3 nucleotides read TGTGCCAGCAGAGCCCAGGGCGGAAACACTGAAGCTTTCTTT. Amino acids: CASRAQGGNTEAFF.

The gene calls are TRBV5-3 and TRBJ1-5; tentatively, D is TRBD1 (5 bases). TRBV5-3 has ORF status, its function being uncertain. V lost 1 base, J lost 2 bases, and 13 bases lay in between. CDR3 length: 16 amino acids. This CDR3 is CARSLLGPGGNQPQHF. The CDR3 region has the DNA TGTGCCAGAAGCTTGTTGGGCCCGGGGGGCAATCAGCCCCAGCATTTT.

The chain couples TRBV6-5 to TRBJ2-7; D is perhaps TRBD1 (7 bases). In germline, CDR1 is MNHEY, CDR2 SVGAGI. V dropped 5 bases and J dropped 3 bases, with 11 bases sitting between them. The CDR3 spans 13 residues. In DNA form, the CDR3 reads TGTGCCAGCAGTCAGGGGGGTTACTACGAGCAGTACTTC. As protein: CASSQGGYYEQYF.

The rearrangement joins TRBV30 to TRBJ1-2; no definite D call. The V end lost 3 bases, the J end lost 8 bases, and 13 bases lay between the germline ends. This CDR3 is built from 12 residues. Germline values: CDR1 GTSNPN, CDR2 SVGIG (reference sequence). The DNA for the CDR3 is TGTGCCTGGAGCCAGGCGGGGAGCGGCTACACCTTC. Amino acids: CAWSQAGSGYTF.

The chain is built from TRBV30 and TRBJ2-1; 9 bases are shared with TRBD2. Germline CDR1 is GTSNPN and CDR2 is SVGIG (reference sequence). This CDR3 contains 13 residues. Trimming removed 5 bases from V and 8 bases from J; junction bases left unmatched: 7. In DNA form, the CDR3 reads TGTGCCTGGGGAGGACTAGCGAGGTATGAGCAGTTCTTC. It is translated as CAWGGLARYEQFF.

The chain employs TRBV6-5 and TRBJ1-3, with D possibly TRBD1 on 5 matching bases. There are 15 residues in the CDR3. V lost 6 bases, J lost 1 base, and 13 bases lay in between. Germline CDR1 is MNHEY and CDR2 is SVGAGI. DNA of the CDR3: TGTGCCAGCAGGCAACAGGATTATTCTGGAAACACCATATATTTT. This sequence encodes CASRQQDYSGNTIYF.

V and J are TRBV15 and TRBJ1-2, with TRBD1 identical over 7 bases. Trimming at V came to 3 bases and at J to 8 bases, leaving 12 bases not matched to a gene. Germline V gene lookup returns CDR1 LNHNV and CDR2 YYDKDF (reference sequence). This CDR3 is 15 amino acids long. CDR3 in DNA: TGTGCCACCAGCAGTAGAAGTGAGGGGGCGCGAGGCTACACCTTC. This sequence encodes CATSSRSEGARGYTF.

This clone was seen just once. V gene TRBV6-1 combines with J gene TRBJ1-3; tentative D call: TRBD1 (6 bases). Germline V gene sequence: CDR1 MNHNS, CDR2 SASEGT. The CDR3 runs 15 residues. Trimming pared 6 bases from V and 0 bases from J, leaving 12 bases between. CDR3 DNA sequence: TGTGCCAGCAGCGCCGGGACAAACTCTGGAAACACCATATATTTT. It is translated as CASSAGTNSGNTIYF.

This chain uses TRBV12-2 with TRBJ1-1. TRBV12-2 is tagged as a pseudogene. This CDR3 comprises 16 residues. The CDR3 reads CASRLARGRVNTEAFF. DNA of the CDR3: TGTGCAAGTCGCTTAGCGAGGGGAAGGGTGAACACTGAAGCTTTCTTT.

This chain uses TRBV19 with TRBJ2-1; the D call may be TRBD1 or TRBD2 (5 bases each). Looked up from germline, CDR1 is LNHDA and CDR2 is SQIVND (reference sequence). The CDR3 extends over 14 amino acids. The V end was cut by 1 base, the J end by 13 bases, with 17 bases between. For the CDR3, the DNA is TGTGCCAGTAGTATAGGGCAGGACGGGGCGAAACAGTTCTTC. Translated: CASSIGQDGAKQFF.

This chain links TRBV2 with TRBJ1-2; D possibly corresponds to TRBD1 (6 bases). The V end lost 8 bases, the J end lost 4 bases, and 14 bases lay between the germline ends. The CDR3 extends over 13 amino acids. Germline CDR1 and CDR2: SNHLY and FYNNEI. In DNA, the CDR3 is TGTGCCAGCCTTCCTGTGGACAGCTATGGCTACACCTTC. Translating it yields CASLPVDSYGYTF.

The rearrangement links TRBV9 to TRBJ1-1; D remains unclear. Trimming took 1 base from V and 7 from J, leaving 14 bases between them. The germline CDR1 and CDR2 sequences are SGDLS and YYNGEE. The CDR3 sequence is 14 residues long. This chain's CDR3 is CASSVPSSGGEAFF. The CDR3 region has the DNA TGTGCCAGCAGCGTACCCAGCTCAGGTGGTGAAGCTTTCTTT.

The V gene is TRBV28, the J gene TRBJ1-3; tentatively, D is TRBD1 (5 bases). The CDR3 runs to 14 residues. Germline CDR1 is MDHEN and CDR2 is SYDVKM. V dropped 5 bases and J dropped 3 bases, with 11 bases sitting between them. The CDR3 bases are TGTGCCAGCAGTCCCGGGACGGTTGGAAACACCATATATTTT. Encoded protein: CASSPGTVGNTIYF. Full variable domain (missing parts from reference TRBV28 and TRBJ1-3): DVKVTQSSRYLVKRTGEKVFLECVQDMDHENMFWYRQDPGLGLRLIYFSYDVKMKEKGDIPEGYSVSREKKERFSLILESASTNQTSMYLCASSPGTVGNTIYFGEGSWLTVV.

The V call is TRBV5-6, the J call TRBJ1-2; TRBD1 matches at 7 bases. This CDR3 has 16 residues. The V gene end was trimmed by 1 base and the J gene end by 5 bases; junction bases not matched to a gene: 11. Germline V gene lookup returns CDR1 SGHDT and CDR2 YYEEEE. CDR3 sequence reads: CASSLSYRGGGYGYTF. The CDR3 nucleotides read TGTGCCAGCAGCTTGTCCTACAGGGGTGGGGGGTATGGCTACACCTTC.

The chain has TRBV11-2 and TRBJ1-5; weak D call: TRBD1 (5 bases). The germline V and J ends were trimmed by 5 bases and 0 bases, with 11 bases remaining between them. The germline CDR1 and CDR2 sequences are SGHAT and FQNNGV. CDR3 length: 15 residues. The CDR3: CASSHGGGSNQPQHF. Here the CDR3 DNA reads TGTGCCAGCAGCCACGGGGGGGGTAGCAATCAGCCCCAGCATTTT.

The chain has TRBV9 and TRBJ2-6, with 8 bases matching TRBD1. The CDR3 runs 18 residues. Germline V gene sequence: CDR1 SGDLS, CDR2 YYNGEE. Trimming at V came to 1 base and at J to 2 bases, leaving 8 bases not matched to a gene. The CDR3 loop is CASSVRTGNIPGANVLTF. The CDR3 nucleotides are TGTGCCAGCAGCGTACGGACAGGGAATATACCTGGGGCCAACGTCCTGACTTTC.

The V call is TRBV9, the J call TRBJ2-1; the D gene is possibly TRBD2 (7 bases). Trimming removed 4 bases from V and 2 bases from J, with 13 bases in between. CDR3 length equals 15 residues. Germline V gene data show CDR1 as SGDLS and CDR2 as YYNGEE. The CDR3 DNA sequence: TGTGCCAGCAGCTACCTGGGGGGGCCCTACAATGAGCAGTTCTTC. Translation gives CASSYLGGPYNEQFF.